Here is one T cell receptor (beta chain) with its context. Antigen specificity is unknown. From blood CD8+ and CD4+ T cells, TCR beta sequences were generated. These data are taken from a study of CD8 T cells in Susac syndrome. Study-wide findings and caveats: Susac CD8+ clonal expansion peaked in TEMRA cells and active patients.

Reverse transcription of about 0.5 to 1 ug RNA used random hexamers. Each CDR3 protein gets one entry after TCRdb re-called the immunoSEQ multiplex PCR reads with MiXCR. The sample yields around 150,000 distinct CDR3 sequences, approximately 95% seen once. V lost 4 bases and J lost 7; bases outside the gene matches: 5. This CDR3 region has 14 residues. CDR1 and CDR2 (germline): MNHEY, SMNVEV (reference sequence). Sample: CD8+ T cells from PBMCs. The V gene is TRBV27, the J gene TRBJ2-1; 9 positions match TRBD2. The origin of this receptor is a human donor with Susac syndrome. This chain's CDR3 is CASSWTSASNEQFF. The CDR3 nucleotides read TGTGCCAGCAGTTGGACTAGCGCCTCGAATGAGCAGTTCTTC.